One T cell receptor beta chain is described in this entry. The sample belongs to a study of OX40 agonist ivuxolimab in advanced cancers. Measured with immunoSEQ multiplex PCR; TCRdb has only the in-frame clones, and not every one. Of fewer than 85,000 clones in the sample, about 90% are singletons; the top ten hold approximately 0.51%. Germline CDR1 reads SGHRS; CDR2 reads YFSETQ. The CDR3 is made up of 15 amino acids. V was pared by 4 bases and J by 2 bases, with 15 bases between. V is TRBV5-1 and J is TRBJ2-5; perhaps TRBD1 as D (6 bases). This receptor was taken from an adult with an advanced solid tumor such as melanoma, head and neck, liver or kidney cancer. Here the sequenced sample was CD4+ or CD8+ T cells sorted from blood, taken in a trial of the OX40 agonist ivuxolimab. Here the CDR3 DNA reads TGCGCCAGCAGCGGATCCGGGACAAAGCAAGAGACCCAGTACTTC. Protein product: CASSGSGTKQETQYF.